This T cell receptor beta chain originates from a study of shared clonotypes between healthy human individuals. The data were produced by immunoSEQ multiplex PCR, yet TCRdb's version contains in-frame clones alone and is incomplete. Found here are millions of clones, roughly 96% of them singletons; the top ten hold 0.1% to 0.15%. Sequencing used naive CD4+ T cells sorted from blood. Subset here: CD45RA+ positively selected. This clonotype originated in a man between 18 and 35 years old in good health.

Here the CDR3 DNA reads TGTGCCAGCAGGCCAGGGAGTGATAGGGCTTTCTTT. It yields the protein CASRPGSDRAFF. V gene TRBV13 combines with J gene TRBJ1-1; a possible D gene is TRBD1 (5 bases). Trimming took 6 bases from V and 11 from J, leaving 16 bases between them. The germline V gene has CDR1 PRHDT and CDR2 FYEKMQ (reference sequence). This CDR3 has 12 residues.